The present entry profiles one T cell receptor (beta chain) with its context. Original methodology: Amplified reference gene primers provided the basis for estimating nucleated cell counts. The table came from immunoSEQ multiplex PCR; TCRdb's copy has only in-frame clones and leaves some out. The D gene and trimming were derived from the DNA, and the V and J assignments and clone size from that table. The sample lists more than 200,000 clones, about nine tenths occurring once. The V gene's germline CDR1 is SGHVS and CDR2 FNYEAQ. V trimming: 6 bases; J trimming: 1 base; junction bases outside the gene matches: 4. The CDR3 spans 15 residues. This record comes from a study of blood T cell repertoires in COVID-19. Across the study: The cDNA or gDNA used as material had been derived from T cells, B-cell-depleted T cells, or PBMCs.

The sample was PBMCs or T cells enriched from blood (not recorded which). The chain has TRBV7-6 and TRBJ2-2, with 8 nucleotides matching TRBD2. The receptor's source is a man under 40 in a cohort exposed to, infected with or recovered from COVID-19 (not recorded which). The CDR3 sequence is CASRRTSLNTGELFF. The CDR3, as DNA: TGTGCCAGCAGAAGGACTAGCTTGAACACCGGGGAGCTGTTTTTT.